This T cell receptor beta chain was captured in a study of blood T cell repertoires in COVID-19. Clones were sequenced by immunoSEQ multiplex PCR, and TCRdb holds only the in-frame ones, with some missing. In the table there are roughly 68,000 clones, 65% to 90% of which are singletons. The CDR3 consists of 14 residues. The trim removed 2 bases at V and 7 bases at J, leaving 2 bases unmatched. Per the germline V gene, CDR1 is LNHDA and CDR2 is SQIVND (reference sequence). The clonotype was recovered from a man older than 75 with active COVID-19. The sequenced sample was peripheral blood. This rearrangement joins TRBV19 to TRBJ2-1; 10 bases match TRBD2. The DNA of the CDR3 is TGTGCCAGTAGTATAATACTAGCGGGGAATGAGCAGTTCTTC. It is translated as CASSIILAGNEQFF.